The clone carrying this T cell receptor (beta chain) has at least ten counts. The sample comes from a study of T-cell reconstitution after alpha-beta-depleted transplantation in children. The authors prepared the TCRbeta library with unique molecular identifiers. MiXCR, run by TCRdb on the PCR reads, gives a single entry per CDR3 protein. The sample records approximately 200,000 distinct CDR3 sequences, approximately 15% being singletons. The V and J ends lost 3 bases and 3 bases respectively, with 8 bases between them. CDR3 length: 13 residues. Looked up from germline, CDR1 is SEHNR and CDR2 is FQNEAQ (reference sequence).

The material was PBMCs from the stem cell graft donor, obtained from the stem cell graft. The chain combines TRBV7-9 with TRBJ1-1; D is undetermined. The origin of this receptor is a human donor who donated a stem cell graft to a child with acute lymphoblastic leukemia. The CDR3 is CASSLPYYTEAFF. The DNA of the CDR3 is TGTGCCAGCAGCTTGCCCTACTACACTGAAGCTTTCTTT.